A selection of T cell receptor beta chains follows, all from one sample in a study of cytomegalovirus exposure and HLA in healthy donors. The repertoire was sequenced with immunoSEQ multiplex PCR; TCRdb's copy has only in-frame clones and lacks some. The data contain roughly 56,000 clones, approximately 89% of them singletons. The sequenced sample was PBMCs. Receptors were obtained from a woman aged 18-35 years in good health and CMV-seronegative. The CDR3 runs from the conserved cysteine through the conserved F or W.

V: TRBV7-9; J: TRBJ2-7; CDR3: CASSSYPARGLALYEQYF
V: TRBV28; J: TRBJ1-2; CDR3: CASSLGRGSYTF
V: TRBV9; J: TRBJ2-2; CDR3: CASSEQSGGELFF
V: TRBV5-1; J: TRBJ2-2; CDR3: CASSFRRGTSGFTGELFF
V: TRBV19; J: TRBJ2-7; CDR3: CASRLGASSYEQYF
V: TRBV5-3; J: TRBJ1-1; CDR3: CARSVNRENTEAFF
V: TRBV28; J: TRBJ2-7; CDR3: CASSHSGEEQYF
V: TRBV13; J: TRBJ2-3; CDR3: CASSLPGGRNTDTQYF
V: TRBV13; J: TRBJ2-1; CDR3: CASSLGLEQFF
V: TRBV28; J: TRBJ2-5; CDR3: CASSLPQAGGPQETQYF
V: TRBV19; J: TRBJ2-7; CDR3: CASSRQLSSYEQYF
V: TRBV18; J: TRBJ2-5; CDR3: CASSPPSSFQETQYF
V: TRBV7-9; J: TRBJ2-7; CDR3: CASSFTSGMLIYEQYF
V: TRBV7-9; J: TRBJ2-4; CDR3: CASSTQGTGKNIQYF
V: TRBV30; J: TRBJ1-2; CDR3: CAWQTGRSGYTF
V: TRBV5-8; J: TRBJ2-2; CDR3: CASSLRADSANTGELFF
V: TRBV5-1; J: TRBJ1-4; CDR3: CASSAGDGRSEKLFF
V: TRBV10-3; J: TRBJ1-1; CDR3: CAIGQGQAGAFF
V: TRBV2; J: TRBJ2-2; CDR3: CASSEAVVAGQNTGELFF
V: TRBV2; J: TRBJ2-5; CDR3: CATTGSQETQYF
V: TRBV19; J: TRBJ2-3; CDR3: CASSQGADTQYF
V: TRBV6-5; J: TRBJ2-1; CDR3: CASSYSRGQGNEQFF
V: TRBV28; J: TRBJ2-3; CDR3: CASSTLAGGDDTQYF
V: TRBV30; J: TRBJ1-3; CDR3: CACGQVSGNTIYF
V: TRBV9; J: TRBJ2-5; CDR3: CASSAGTGYGETQYF
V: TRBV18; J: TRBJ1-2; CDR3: CASSPSSDSNYGYTF
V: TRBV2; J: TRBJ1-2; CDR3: CASLPSGGPGRGYTF
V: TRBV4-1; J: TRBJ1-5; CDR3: CASSQVAGWASNQPQHF
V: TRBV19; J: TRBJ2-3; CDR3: CASSGQGYTDTQYF
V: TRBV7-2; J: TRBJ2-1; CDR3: CASSLFVGGQVGSEQFF
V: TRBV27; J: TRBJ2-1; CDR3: CASSPPRWGQRNEQFF
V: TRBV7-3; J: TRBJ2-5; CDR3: CASSLNGRVAGAQETQYF
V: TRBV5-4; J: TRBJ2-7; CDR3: CASSPDYPTGEQYF
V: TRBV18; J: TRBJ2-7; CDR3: CASSPSDRGHEQYF
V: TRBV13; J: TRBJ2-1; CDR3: CASSFQSGSYNEQFF
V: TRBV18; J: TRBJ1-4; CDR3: CASSLGAAGNEKLFF
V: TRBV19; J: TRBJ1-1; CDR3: CASSWGQGVTEAFF
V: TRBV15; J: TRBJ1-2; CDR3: CATSLDRERHGYTF
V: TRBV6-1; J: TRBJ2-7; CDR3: CASSPGKTYEQYF
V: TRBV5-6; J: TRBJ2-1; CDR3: CASSLAAGRAHEQFF
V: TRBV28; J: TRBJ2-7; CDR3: CASSLGDLFYEQYF